This record looks at one TCR beta chain sequence and its context. This record belongs to a study of T cell changes during pregnancy in multiple sclerosis. Method: immunoSEQ multiplex PCR; TCRdb's copy keeps in-frame clones and lacks some. Here the sample spans approximately 100,000 clones, over 80% being singletons. The CDR3 spans 17 residues. Looked up from germline, CDR1 is LGHNA and CDR2 is YNFKEQ. Trimming cost V 0 bases and J 4 bases; bases outside gene matches: 7. Sequencing used peripheral blood, obtained in the first trimester of pregnancy. This chain links TRBV4-2 with TRBJ2-1; TRBD2 matches 9 bases. This clonotype originated in a female donor with multiple sclerosis, enrolled in a pregnancy study. The CDR3 nucleotides read TGTGCCAGCAGCCAAGAACGGGAGCGGGGGGCGTACAATGAGCAGTTCTTC. Translated: CASSQERERGAYNEQFF.